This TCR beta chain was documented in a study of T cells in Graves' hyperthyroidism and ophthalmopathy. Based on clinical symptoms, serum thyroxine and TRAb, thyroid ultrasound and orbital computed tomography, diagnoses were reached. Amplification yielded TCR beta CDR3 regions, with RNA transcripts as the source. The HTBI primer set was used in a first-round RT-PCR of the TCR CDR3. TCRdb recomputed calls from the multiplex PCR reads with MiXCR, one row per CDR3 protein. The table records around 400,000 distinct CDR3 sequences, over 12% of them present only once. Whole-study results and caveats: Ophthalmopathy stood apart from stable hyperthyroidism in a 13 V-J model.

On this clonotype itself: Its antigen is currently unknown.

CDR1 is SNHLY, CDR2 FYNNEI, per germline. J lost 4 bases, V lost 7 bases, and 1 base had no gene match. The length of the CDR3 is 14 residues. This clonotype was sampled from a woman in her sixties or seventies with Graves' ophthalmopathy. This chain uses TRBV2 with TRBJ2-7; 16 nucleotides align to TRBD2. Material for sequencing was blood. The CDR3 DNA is TGTGCCAGCAAGGGACTAGCGGGAGGGTACGAGCAGTACTTC. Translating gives CASKGLAGGYEQYF.